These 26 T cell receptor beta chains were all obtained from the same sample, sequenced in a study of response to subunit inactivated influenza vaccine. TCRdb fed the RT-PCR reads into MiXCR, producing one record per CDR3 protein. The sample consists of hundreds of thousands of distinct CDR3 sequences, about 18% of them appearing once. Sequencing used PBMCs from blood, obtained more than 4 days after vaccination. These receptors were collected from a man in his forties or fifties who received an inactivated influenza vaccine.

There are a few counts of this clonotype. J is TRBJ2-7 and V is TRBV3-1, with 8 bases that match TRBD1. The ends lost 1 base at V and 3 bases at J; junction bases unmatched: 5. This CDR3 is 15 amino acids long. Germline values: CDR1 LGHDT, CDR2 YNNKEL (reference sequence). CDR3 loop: CASSQATGEFYEQYF. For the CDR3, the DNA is TGTGCCAGCAGCCAAGCGACAGGGGAATTCTACGAGCAGTACTTC.

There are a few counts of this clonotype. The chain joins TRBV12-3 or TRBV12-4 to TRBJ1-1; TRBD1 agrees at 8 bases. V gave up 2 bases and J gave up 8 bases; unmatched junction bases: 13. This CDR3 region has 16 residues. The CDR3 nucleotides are TGTGCCAGCAGTTTAACCCGGACAGGGCGAAAAGGGGAAGCTTTCTTT. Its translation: CASSLTRTGRKGEAFF.

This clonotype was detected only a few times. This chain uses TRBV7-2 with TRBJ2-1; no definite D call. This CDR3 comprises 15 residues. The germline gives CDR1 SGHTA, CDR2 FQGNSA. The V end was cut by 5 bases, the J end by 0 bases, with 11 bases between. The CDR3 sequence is CASSITASSYNEQFF. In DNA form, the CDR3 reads TGTGCCAGCAGCATTACAGCGAGCTCCTACAATGAGCAGTTCTTC. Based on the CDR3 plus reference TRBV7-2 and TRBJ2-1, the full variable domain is GAGVSQSPSNKVTEKGKDVELRCDPISGHTALYWYRQSLGQGLEFLIYFQGNSAPDKSGLPSDRFSAERTGGSVSTLTIQRTQQEDSAVYLCASSITASSYNEQFFGPGTRLTVL.

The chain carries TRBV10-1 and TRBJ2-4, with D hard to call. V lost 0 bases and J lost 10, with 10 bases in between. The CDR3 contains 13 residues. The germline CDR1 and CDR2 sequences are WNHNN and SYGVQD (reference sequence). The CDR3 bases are TGCGCCAGCAGTGAGTCCGCTGAGAGGATTCAGTACTTC. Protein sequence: CASSESAERIQYF.

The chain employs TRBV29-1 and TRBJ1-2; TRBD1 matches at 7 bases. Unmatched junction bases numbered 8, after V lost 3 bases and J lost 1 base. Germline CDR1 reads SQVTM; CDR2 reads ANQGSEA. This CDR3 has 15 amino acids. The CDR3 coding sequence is TGCAGCGTTGACGGCGGAGGGACAGTTAACTATGGCTACACCTTC. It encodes CSVDGGGTVNYGYTF.

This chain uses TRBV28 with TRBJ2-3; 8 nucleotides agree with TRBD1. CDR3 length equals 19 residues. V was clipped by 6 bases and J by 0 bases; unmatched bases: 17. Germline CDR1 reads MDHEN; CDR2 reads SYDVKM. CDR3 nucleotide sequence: TGTGCCAGCAGCCCGCTGGCAGGGGGCGCCTTTTCTAGCACAGATACGCAGTATTTT. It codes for CASSPLAGGAFSSTDTQYF.

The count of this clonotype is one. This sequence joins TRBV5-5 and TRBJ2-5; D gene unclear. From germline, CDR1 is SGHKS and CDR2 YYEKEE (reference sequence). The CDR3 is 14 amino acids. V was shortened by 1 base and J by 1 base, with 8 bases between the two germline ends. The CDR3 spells CASSLMTAQETQYF. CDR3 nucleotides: TGTGCCAGCAGCTTGATGACGGCCCAAGAGACCCAGTACTTC.

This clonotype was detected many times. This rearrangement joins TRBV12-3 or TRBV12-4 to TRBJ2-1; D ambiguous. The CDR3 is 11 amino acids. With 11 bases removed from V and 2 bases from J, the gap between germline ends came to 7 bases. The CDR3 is CAAAAYNEQFF. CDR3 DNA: TGTGCCGCGGCGGCCTACAATGAGCAGTTCTTC.

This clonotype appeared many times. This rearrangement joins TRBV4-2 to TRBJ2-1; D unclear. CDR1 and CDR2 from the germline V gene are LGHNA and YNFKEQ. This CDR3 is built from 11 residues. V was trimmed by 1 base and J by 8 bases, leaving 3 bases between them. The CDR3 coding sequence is TGTGCCAGCAGCCAAGCTGATGAGCAGTTCTTC. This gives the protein CASSQADEQFF.

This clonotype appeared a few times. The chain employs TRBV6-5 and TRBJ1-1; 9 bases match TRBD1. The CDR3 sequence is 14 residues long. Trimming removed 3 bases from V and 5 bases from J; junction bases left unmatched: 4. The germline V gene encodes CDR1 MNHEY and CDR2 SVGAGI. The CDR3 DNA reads TGTGCCAGCAGTTATCGGACAGGGGAAACTGAAGCTTTCTTT. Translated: CASSYRTGETEAFF.

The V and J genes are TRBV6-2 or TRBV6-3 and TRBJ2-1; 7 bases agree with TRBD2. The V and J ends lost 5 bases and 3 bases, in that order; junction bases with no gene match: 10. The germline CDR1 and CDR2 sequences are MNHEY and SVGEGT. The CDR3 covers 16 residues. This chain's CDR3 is CASSRIPSGIYNEQFF. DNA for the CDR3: TGTGCCAGCAGTCGGATTCCTAGCGGAATCTACAATGAGCAGTTCTTC.

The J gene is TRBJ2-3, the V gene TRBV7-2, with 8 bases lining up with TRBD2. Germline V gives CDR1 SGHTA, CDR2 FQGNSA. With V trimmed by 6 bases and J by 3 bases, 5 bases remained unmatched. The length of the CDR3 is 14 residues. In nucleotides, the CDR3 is TGTGCCAGCAGGCCGGGGGGGCCGACAGATACGCAGTATTTT. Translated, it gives CASRPGGPTDTQYF.

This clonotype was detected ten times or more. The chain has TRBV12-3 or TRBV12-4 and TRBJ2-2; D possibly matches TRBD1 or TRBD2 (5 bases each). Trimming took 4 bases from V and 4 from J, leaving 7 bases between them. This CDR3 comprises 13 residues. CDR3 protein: CASSWDGTGELFF. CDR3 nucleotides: TGTGCCAGCAGTTGGGACGGCACCGGGGAGCTGTTTTTT.

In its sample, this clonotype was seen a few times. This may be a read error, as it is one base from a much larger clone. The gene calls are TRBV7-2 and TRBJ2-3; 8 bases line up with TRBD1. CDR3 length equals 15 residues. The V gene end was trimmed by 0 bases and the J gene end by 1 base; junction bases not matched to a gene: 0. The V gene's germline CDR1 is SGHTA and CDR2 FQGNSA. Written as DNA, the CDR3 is TGTGCCAGCAGCTTAGCGACAGGGGGCACAGATACGCAGTATTTT. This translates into CASSLATGGTDTQYF.

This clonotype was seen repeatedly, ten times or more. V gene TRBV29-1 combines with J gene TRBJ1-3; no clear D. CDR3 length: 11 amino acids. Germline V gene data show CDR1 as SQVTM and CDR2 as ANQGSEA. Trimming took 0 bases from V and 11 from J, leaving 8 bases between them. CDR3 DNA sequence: TGCAGCGTTGAAGATCCGGACGCCATATATTTT. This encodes CSVEDPDAIYF.

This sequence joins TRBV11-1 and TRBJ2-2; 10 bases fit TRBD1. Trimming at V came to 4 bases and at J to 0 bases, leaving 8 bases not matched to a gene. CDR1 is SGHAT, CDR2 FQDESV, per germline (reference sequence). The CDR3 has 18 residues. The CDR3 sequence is CASSSGQGRYTNTGELFF. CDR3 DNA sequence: TGTGCCAGCAGCTCGGGACAGGGGCGATATACGAACACCGGGGAGCTGTTTTTT.

This CDR3 reads CASSLAAGTGFTGANVLTF. CDR3 DNA: TGTGCCAGCAGTTTAGCGGCCGGGACAGGGTTTACCGGGGCCAACGTCCTGACTTTC. The gene calls are TRBV27 and TRBJ2-6; 9 bases map to TRBD1. J was trimmed by 4 bases and V by 2 bases; bases with no gene match: 12. Germline CDR1 and CDR2: MNHEY and SMNVEV (reference sequence). This CDR3 spans 19 amino acids.

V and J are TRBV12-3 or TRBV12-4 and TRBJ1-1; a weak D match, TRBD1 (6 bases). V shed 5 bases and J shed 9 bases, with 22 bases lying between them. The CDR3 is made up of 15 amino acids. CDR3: CASSPSRPVQGKAFF. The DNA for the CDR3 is TGTGCCAGCAGTCCCAGCCGTCCTGTACAGGGAAAAGCTTTCTTT.

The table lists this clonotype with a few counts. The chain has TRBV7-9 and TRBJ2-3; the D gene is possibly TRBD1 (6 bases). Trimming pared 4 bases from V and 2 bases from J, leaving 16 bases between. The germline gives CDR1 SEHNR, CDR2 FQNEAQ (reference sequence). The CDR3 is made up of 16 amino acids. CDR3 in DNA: TGTGCCAGCAGCTCCATCATAGGGGGATACACAGATACGCAGTATTTT. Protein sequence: CASSSIIGGYTDTQYF.

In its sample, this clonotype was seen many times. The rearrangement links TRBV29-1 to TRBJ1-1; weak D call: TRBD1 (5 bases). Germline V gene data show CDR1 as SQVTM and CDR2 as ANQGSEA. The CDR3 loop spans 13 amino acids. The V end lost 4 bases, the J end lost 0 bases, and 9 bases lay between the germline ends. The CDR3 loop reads CSVGDGLNTEAFF. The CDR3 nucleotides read TGCAGCGTTGGGGACGGATTGAACACTGAAGCTTTCTTT. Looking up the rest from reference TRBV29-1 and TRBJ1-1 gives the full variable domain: SAVISQKPSRDICQRGTSLTIQCQVDSQVTMMFWYRQQPGQSLTLIATANQGSEATYESGFVIDKFPISRPNLTFSTLTVSNMSPEDSSIYLCSVGDGLNTEAFFGQGTRLTVV.

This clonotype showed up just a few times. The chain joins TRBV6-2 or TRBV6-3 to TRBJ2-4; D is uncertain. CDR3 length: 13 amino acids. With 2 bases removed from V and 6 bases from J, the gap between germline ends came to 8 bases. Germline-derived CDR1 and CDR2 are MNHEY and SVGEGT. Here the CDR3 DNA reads TGTGCCAGCAGTTACCTACATCGAAACATTCAGTACTTC. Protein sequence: CASSYLHRNIQYF.

CDR3 protein: CASSPGTGGILRQFF. The CDR3 region has the DNA TGTGCCAGCAGCCCAGGGACAGGTGGGATATTGAGGCAGTTCTTC. The chain has TRBV6-1 and TRBJ2-1; 8 positions match TRBD1. V lost 6 bases and J lost 12; bases outside the gene matches: 16. The V gene's germline CDR1 is MNHNS and CDR2 SASEGT. The CDR3 length is 15 residues.

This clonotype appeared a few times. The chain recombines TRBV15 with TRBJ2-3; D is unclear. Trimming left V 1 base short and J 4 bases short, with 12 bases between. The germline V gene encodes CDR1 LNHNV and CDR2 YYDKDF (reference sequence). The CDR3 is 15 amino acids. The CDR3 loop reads CATSRGFADSDTQYF. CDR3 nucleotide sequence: TGTGCCACCAGCAGAGGGTTCGCGGATTCAGATACGCAGTATTTT.

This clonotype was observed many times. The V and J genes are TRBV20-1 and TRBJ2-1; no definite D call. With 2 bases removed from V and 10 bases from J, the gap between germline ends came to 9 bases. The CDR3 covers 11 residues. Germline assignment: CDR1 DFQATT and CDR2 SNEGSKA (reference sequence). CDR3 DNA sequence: TGCAGTGCTAGAATCCTGGGAGAGCAGTTCTTC. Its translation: CSARILGEQFF.

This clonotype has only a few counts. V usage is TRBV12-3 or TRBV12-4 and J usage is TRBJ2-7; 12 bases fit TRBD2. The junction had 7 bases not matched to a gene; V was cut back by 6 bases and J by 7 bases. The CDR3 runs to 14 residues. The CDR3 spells CASRSTSGRREQYF. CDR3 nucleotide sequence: TGTGCCAGCAGATCGACTAGCGGGAGACGGGAGCAGTACTTC.

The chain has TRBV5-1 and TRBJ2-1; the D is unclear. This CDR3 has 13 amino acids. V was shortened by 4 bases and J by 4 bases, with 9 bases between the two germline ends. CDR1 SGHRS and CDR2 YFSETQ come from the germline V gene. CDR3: CASSVGDYNEQFF. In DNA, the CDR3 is TGCGCCAGCAGCGTCGGAGATTACAATGAGCAGTTCTTC.